The 15 T cell receptor beta chains given below trace back to one sample, sequenced in a study of OX40 agonist ivuxolimab in advanced cancers. Libraries came from the immunoSEQ multiplex PCR assay. TCRdb took over this immuneACCESS table, retaining in-frame rearrangements with V and J assigned. Such tables are incomplete; in checked studies, under half of the missing clones stem from an unresolved V gene, and the remainder is unexplained. The sample contains under 90,000 clones, approximately 88% of them found a single time. The leading ten clones occupy over 2% of the sample. The source was CD4+ or CD8+ T cells sorted from blood, collected in a trial of the OX40 agonist ivuxolimab. These receptors all come from an adult with an advanced solid tumor such as melanoma, head and neck, liver or kidney cancer.

The genes are TRBV19 and TRBJ2-7; TRBD2 matches at 12 bases. This CDR3 comprises 16 residues. CDR1 is LNHDA and CDR2 is SQIVND in the germline V gene (reference sequence). The ends lost 3 bases at V and 2 bases at J; junction bases unmatched: 5. The CDR3 DNA is TGTGCCAGTAGTATGGGGACTAGCGGGCTCACCTACGAGCAGTACTTC. Encoded protein: CASSMGTSGLTYEQYF.

The CDR3, as DNA: TGTGCCAGCAGTACCCCCAAGGGGGTGAATGGCTACACCTTC. Protein product: CASSTPKGVNGYTF. The rearrangement joins TRBV6-6 to TRBJ1-2; tentative D call: TRBD1 (6 bases). The germline V gene encodes CDR1 MNHNY and CDR2 SVGAGI (reference sequence). The CDR3 totals 14 residues. Trimming took 5 bases from V and 6 from J, leaving 16 bases between them.

J is TRBJ2-3 and V is TRBV4-2; 16 bases fit TRBD2. This CDR3 spans 18 amino acids. Germline lookup yields CDR1 LGHNA and CDR2 YNFKEQ. Trimming removed 6 bases from V and 2 bases from J; junction bases left unmatched: 8. The CDR3 DNA is TGTGCCAGCAGACCCGGGACTAGCGGGGGGGTACCCACAGATACGCAGTATTTT. This encodes CASRPGTSGGVPTDTQYF.

This sequence joins TRBV4-3 and TRBJ2-2; tentative D call: TRBD1 (6 bases). Germline values: CDR1 LGHNA, CDR2 YSLEER. The V and J ends lost 5 bases and 6 bases respectively, with 13 bases between them. The CDR3 totals 14 residues. CDR3 bases: TGCGCCAGCAGCTACAGGGCGTTGGCCGGGGAGCTGTTTTTT. It codes for CASSYRALAGELFF.

The chain couples TRBV5-6 to TRBJ2-3; no firm D call. Germline V gives CDR1 SGHDT, CDR2 YYEEEE. The CDR3 has 14 amino acids. Trimming cost V 1 base and J 0 bases, with 6 bases left between them. The CDR3 DNA reads TGTGCCAGCAGCTTGTTCGGGAGCACAGATACGCAGTATTTT. Translating it yields CASSLFGSTDTQYF.

V gene TRBV28 combines with J gene TRBJ2-1; D is undetermined. The CDR3 has 11 amino acids. CDR1 MDHEN and CDR2 SYDVKM come from the germline V gene. V lost 5 bases and J lost 10, with 9 bases in between. The CDR3 nucleotides read TGTGCCAGCAGTCTCAGATTGGAGCAGTTCTTC. Its protein product is CASSLRLEQFF.

This sequence joins TRBV5-1 and TRBJ2-3; 7 positions agree with TRBD2. Germline values: CDR1 SGHRS, CDR2 YFSETQ. The V segment lost 3 bases and the J segment 8 bases; nucleotides outside the gene matches: 12. This CDR3 is 15 amino acids long. The CDR3 loop is CASSWMWEGRVTQYF. The CDR3 region has the DNA TGCGCCAGCAGCTGGATGTGGGAGGGCCGGGTTACGCAGTATTTT.

This sequence joins TRBV6-5 and TRBJ1-2; a weak D match, TRBD1 (5 bases). From germline, CDR1 is MNHEY and CDR2 SVGAGI. The CDR3 runs to 16 residues. With 0 bases removed from V and 2 bases from J, the gap between germline ends came to 13 bases. The CDR3 spells CASSYSTAGPNYGYTF. CDR3 DNA sequence: TGTGCCAGCAGTTACTCGACGGCAGGGCCCAACTATGGCTACACCTTC.

The V and J genes are TRBV5-3 and TRBJ2-3; TRBD1 might be the D (6 bases). TRBV5-3 is classed as an ORF, of uncertain function. V was clipped by 2 bases and J by 2 bases, with 12 bases between them. The CDR3 is 15 residues long. CDR3 residues: CARSLPGQHTDTQYF. In nucleotides, the CDR3 is TGTGCCAGAAGCTTACCGGGACAACACACAGATACGCAGTATTTT.

The V call is TRBV13, the J call TRBJ1-6; D possibly corresponds to TRBD1 (5 bases). Germline V gene lookup returns CDR1 PRHDT and CDR2 FYEKMQ (reference sequence). Trimming left V 2 bases short and J 6 bases short, with 11 bases between. The CDR3 covers 15 residues. CDR3 residues: CASSLSGRTNSPLHF. CDR3 coding DNA: TGTGCCAGCAGCTTATCGGGACGGACTAATTCACCCCTCCACTTT.

About this clone: A read error may produce the germline difference seen at one junction end. Additional DNA sequences in this sample encode the identical CDR3. J is TRBJ2-7 and V is TRBV27; maybe TRBD1 (6 bases). Looked up from germline, CDR1 is MNHEY and CDR2 is SMNVEV (reference sequence). The CDR3 extends over 13 amino acids. CDR3 amino acids: CASSFSGQNEQYF. Here the CDR3 DNA reads TGTGCCAGCAGTTTCTCCGGACAGAACGAACAGTACTTC.

This clone showed up just a few times. The chain employs TRBV2 and TRBJ1-5; the match to TRBD1 covers 7 bases. Trimming cost V 4 bases and J 9 bases; bases outside gene matches: 0. CDR1 and CDR2 from the germline V gene are SNHLY and FYNNEI. The CDR3 totals 11 residues. DNA for the CDR3: TGTGCCAGCAGTGGACAGGGGCCCCAGCATTTT. Translated, it gives CASSGQGPQHF.

The rearrangement links TRBV5-1 to TRBJ1-6, with TRBD1 matching 7 bases. Germline CDR1 reads SGHRS; CDR2 reads YFSETQ. The length of the CDR3 is 15 residues. J gave up 10 bases and V 3 bases, and 10 bases lay outside the gene matches. The CDR3, as DNA: TGCGCCAGCAGCTCGACAGGGCCCACAGGATCACCCCTCCACTTT. Encoded protein: CASSSTGPTGSPLHF.

On this clone: Other nucleotide sequences in the sample specify the same CDR3. The J gene is TRBJ2-7, the V gene TRBV7-2, with 7 bases aligning to TRBD1. V was clipped by 1 base and J by 2 bases; unmatched bases: 2. The CDR3 loop spans 14 amino acids. CDR1 SGHTA and CDR2 FQGNSA come from the germline V gene. The CDR3 is CASSLGGGTYEQYF. As DNA, the CDR3 is TGTGCCAGCAGCTTAGGAGGGGGCACCTACGAGCAGTACTTC.

This clone appeared a few times. The V gene is TRBV7-3, the J gene TRBJ2-2, with D hard to call. Germline CDR1 SGHTA, CDR2 FQGTGA. There are 13 residues in the CDR3. Trimming shortened V by 4 bases and J by 7 bases, and 10 bases separated the two germline ends. CDR3: CASSSTPGGELFF. DNA of the CDR3: TGTGCCAGCAGCTCCACCCCTGGCGGGGAGCTGTTTTTT. Combining the CDR3 with reference TRBV7-3 and TRBJ2-2 gives the whole variable domain GAGVSQTPSNKVTEKGKYVELRCDPISGHTALYWYRQSLGQGPEFLIYFQGTGAADDSGLPNDRFFAVRPEGSVSTLKIQRTERGDSAVYLCASSSTPGGELFFGEGSRLTVL.